This TCR beta chain was identified in a study of cytomegalovirus exposure and HLA in healthy donors. As for the study in general: Assignment to the Caucasian-associated ancestry cluster applied to over 70% of the 300 to 500 genotyped donors.

This CDR3 has 15 residues. Trimming took 2 bases from V and 2 from J, leaving 11 bases between them. Germline V lookup: CDR1 MGHRA, CDR2 YSYEKL. Findings of the study overall: Previous analysis showed most TCR beta V segments were productive about 87% or about 30% of the time. Available immune exposure information was restricted to CMV serostatus only.

Researchers ran the PCR with 60 Vbeta and 13 Jbeta primers. Sequenced by immunoSEQ multiplex PCR; TCRdb stores in-frame clones only, minus some. The table has 150,000 to 200,000 clones, approximately 70% seen once. Note on this clone: The antigen remains unidentified.

The clonotype comes from a woman aged 30 to 39 in good health and CMV-seronegative. Sequenced: PBMCs. V usage is TRBV4-1 and J usage is TRBJ2-3; possibly TRBD2 for D (5 bases). The CDR3 DNA sequence: TGCGCCAGCAGCCAATTTGGAGGCGCCACAGATACGCAGTATTTT. Translation: CASSQFGGATDTQYF.